What follows are 4 T cell receptor beta chains derived from one specimen sequenced in a study of siplizumab effects on memory and regulatory T cells. Clones were read by immunoSEQ multiplex PCR, and TCRdb kept only the in-frame ones, dropping some. The table shows about 100,000 clones, with less than 95% occurring only once. Sample: non-Treg CD4+ T cells sorted from blood. The receptors were gathered from a human donor in good health.

The rearrangement joins TRBV7-9 to TRBJ2-7; 11 bases line up with TRBD2. The V and J ends lost 5 bases and 3 bases, in that order; junction bases with no gene match: 3. This CDR3 has 14 residues. Per the germline V gene, CDR1 is SEHNR and CDR2 is FQNEAQ (reference sequence). CDR3 in DNA: TGTGCCAGCAGCCCAGGGACTAGCGGCTACGAGCAGTACTTC. Amino acids: CASSPGTSGYEQYF.

This rearrangement joins TRBV28 to TRBJ1-2; D uncertain. Trimming took off 6 bases at V and 0 bases at J, with 17 bases between the two ends. Germline CDR1 and CDR2: MDHEN and SYDVKM. The CDR3 has 16 amino acids. Here the CDR3 reads CASSGPSQGPNYGYTF. CDR3 nucleotide sequence: TGTGCCAGCAGCGGACCTTCTCAAGGCCCTAACTATGGCTACACCTTC.

The chain has TRBV11-2 and TRBJ2-2; D unclear. Germline V gene data show CDR1 as SGHAT and CDR2 as FQNNGV. V was cut by 1 base and J by 5 bases, with 14 bases left in between. There are 16 residues in the CDR3. CDR3 bases: TGTGCCAGCAGCTTAGCCGAAAATCGAGGTACCGGGGAGCTGTTTTTT. It specifies CASSLAENRGTGELFF. The entire variable domain, with the rest obtained from reference TRBV11-2 and TRBJ2-2, is as follows: EAGVAQSPRYKIIEKRQSVAFWCNPISGHATLYWYQQILGQGPKLLIQFQNNGVVDDSQLPKDRFSAERLKGVDSTLKIQPAKLEDSAVYLCASSLAENRGTGELFFGEGSRLTVL.

The chain is built from TRBV9 and TRBJ2-3; D is ambiguous. V lost 0 bases and J lost 6, with 20 bases in between. The CDR3 extends over 17 amino acids. Germline V gene sequence: CDR1 SGDLS, CDR2 YYNGEE. The DNA for the CDR3 is TGTGCCAGCAGCGTAGCTAATCTCGGACGGATGTCGGATACGCAGTATTTT. Translated, it gives CASSVANLGRMSDTQYF. Full variable domain (remainder filled in from reference TRBV9 and TRBJ2-3): DSGVTQTPKHLITATGQRVTLRCSPRSGDLSVYWYQQSLDQGLQFLIQYYNGEERAKGNILERFSAQQFPDLHSELNLSSLELGDSALYFCASSVANLGRMSDTQYFGPGTRLTVL.